The present T cell receptor beta chain was sequenced within a study of cytomegalovirus exposure and HLA in healthy donors. Study conclusions and caveats: The study labeled 180 or so TCR beta chains cytomegalovirus-associated. It emerged from a later analysis that several of the most significant clusters appeared to be linked to common viral pathogens. The authors judged a highly shared variant cluster likely a sequencing artifact.

V was clipped by 5 bases and J by 5 bases; unmatched bases: 14. The V gene's germline CDR1 is MDHEN and CDR2 SYDVKM. This CDR3 has 16 residues. Note on this clone: Its target is unknown.

With 60 Vbeta and 13 Jbeta primers, the PCR was carried out. Only in-frame clones appear in the TCRdb table, and some are missing; sequencing was by immunoSEQ multiplex PCR. This repertoire includes about 150,000 clones. This chain links TRBV28 with TRBJ2-5; TRBD2 matches 7 bases. The clonotype comes from a woman aged 50 to 65 in good health and CMV-seronegative. The specimen was PBMCs. The CDR3 is CASSLRLAGVGETQYF. The CDR3 DNA reads TGTGCCAGCAGTCTAAGACTAGCTGGGGTCGGGGAGACCCAGTACTTC.